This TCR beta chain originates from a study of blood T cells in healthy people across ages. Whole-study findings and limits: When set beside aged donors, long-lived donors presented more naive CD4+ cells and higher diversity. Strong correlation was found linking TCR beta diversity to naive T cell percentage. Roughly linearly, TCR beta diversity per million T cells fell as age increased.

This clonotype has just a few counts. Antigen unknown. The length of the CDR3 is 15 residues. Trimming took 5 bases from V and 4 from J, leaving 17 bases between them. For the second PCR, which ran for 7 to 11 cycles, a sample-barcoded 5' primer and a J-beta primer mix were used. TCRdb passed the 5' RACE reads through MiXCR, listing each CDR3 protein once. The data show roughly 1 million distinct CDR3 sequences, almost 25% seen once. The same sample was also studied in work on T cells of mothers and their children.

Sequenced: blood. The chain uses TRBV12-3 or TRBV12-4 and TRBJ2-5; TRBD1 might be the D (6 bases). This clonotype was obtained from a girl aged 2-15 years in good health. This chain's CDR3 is CASSVRGGVRETQYF. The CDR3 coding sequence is TGTGCCAGCAGTGTCAGGGGTGGGGTTAGAGAGACCCAGTACTTC.